This T cell receptor beta chain was recorded in a study of regulatory T cells in long-lasting Graves disease. CDR3 length: 18 amino acids. Trimming left V 5 bases short and J 4 bases short, with 23 bases between. Germline CDR1 is SGHTA and CDR2 is FQGNSA. Time point reported: newly diagnosed GD, antithyroid drugs for less than 3 months. From PBMCs, RNA was extracted and then used to make the TCR library. Library construction for TCR beta used iRepertoire HTBI primers and Arm-PCR of CDR3 regions. TCRdb reprocessed the multiplex PCR reads with MiXCR, giving one entry per CDR3 protein. The sample records hundreds of thousands of distinct CDR3 sequences, approximately 15% being singletons. The table lists this clonotype with many counts. Its antigen is not known. Regarding the study as a whole: Persistent disease was associated with favored TRBV28 usage and with favored use of TRBJ1-2 and TRBJ2-5.

The sample also formed part of further work on T cells in Graves' hyperthyroidism and ophthalmopathy. From that second work: For Graves' hyperthyroidism to be stable, ophthalmopathy could not progress within 18 months.

The receptor's source is a woman younger than 45 with Graves disease. This material consisted of peripheral blood mononuclear cells (PBMCs), taken at new diagnosis, from a patient treated with antithyroid drugs. The V gene is TRBV7-2, the J gene TRBJ2-2, with a weak D call TRBD2 (7 bases). CDR3 bases: TGTGCCAGCAGCGACCCAAGGGGGAGGGCCAGAGGCACCGGGGAGCTGTTTTTT. This gives the protein CASSDPRGRARGTGELFF.